These T cell receptor beta chains were read from a single sample in a study of liver allograft versus peripheral blood T cells. TCRdb re-called the reads through MiXCR, storing one row per CDR3 protein. The sample shows 6,500 to 9,000 distinct CDR3 sequences, 19% of them seen only once. The source of these receptors is a human patient who had a liver transplant. The graft donor may be the source of some T cells. Each CDR3 is given with its conserved first and last residue. A D gene is named only where the DNA matches it firmly. Some rows have no size entry. The others give once, few or many, or a class for an expanded clone.

d_call	clone_size	j_call	v_call	cdr3_aa	cdr3_nt
.	few	TRBJ2-6	TRBV11-2	CASSLEKGRLRLTGANVLTF	TGTGCCAGCAGCTTAGAAAAGGGGCGCCTCCGCCTCACTGGGGCCAACGTCCTGACTTTC
.	few	TRBJ1-5	TRBV9	CASSASGSNQPQHF	TGTGCCAGCAGCGCCTCAGGGAGCAATCAGCCCCAGCATTTT
.	few	TRBJ1-2	TRBV3-1	CASSQGVRVDYGYTF	TGTGCCAGCAGCCAAGGGGTCAGGGTGGACTATGGCTACACCTTC
.	many	TRBJ2-7	TRBV6-1	CASIRPLRSYEQYF	TGTGCCAGCATAAGGCCCCTCCGAAGCTACGAGCAGTACTTC
.	medium-sized	TRBJ1-2	TRBV27	CASRGPFVGYTF	TGTGCCAGCAGAGGACCCTTTGTAGGCTACACCTTC
.	many	TRBJ1-1	TRBV5-6	CASSLVEDFRAFF	TGTGCCAGCAGCTTGGTGGAAGACTTTAGAGCTTTCTTT
.	.	TRBJ1-6	TRBV20-1	CSARGTFDSPLHF	TGCAGTGCTAGGGGGACCTTTGATTCACCCCTCCACTTT
.	medium-sized	TRBJ1-2	TRBV7-2	CASSPGWAGAQIHGYTF	TGTGCCAGCAGTCCCGGGTGGGCAGGGGCCCAAATCCATGGCTACACCTTC
.	.	TRBJ1-1	TRBV20-1	CSARSKGVTSLDTEAFF	TGCAGTGCTAGGTCGAAAGGGGTAACCTCATTGGACACTGAAGCTTTCTTT
.	many	TRBJ2-1	TRBV27	CASGGGGPYNEQFF	TGTGCCAGCGGAGGGGGGGGGCCCTACAATGAGCAGTTCTTC
.	medium-sized	TRBJ1-1	TRBV7-9	CASSLVLGDTEAFF	TGTGCCAGCAGCTTAGTACTGGGGGACACTGAAGCTTTCTTT
.	medium-sized	TRBJ2-2	TRBV19	CASSTGPMNTGELFF	TGTGCCAGTAGTACGGGACCGATGAACACCGGGGAGCTGTTTTTT
.	many	TRBJ1-6	TRBV12-3/TRBV12-4	CASSLGRGHNSPLHF	TGTGCCAGCAGTTTGGGGCGGGGGCATAATTCACCCCTCCACTTT
TRBD1	few	TRBJ1-2	TRBV28	CASSPGTGRDGYTF	TGTGCCAGCAGTCCGGGGACAGGGCGAGATGGCTACACCTTC
.	medium-sized	TRBJ1-1	TRBV19	CASSITENTEAFF	TGTGCCAGTAGTATAACAGAAAACACTGAAGCTTTCTTT
.	few	TRBJ1-1	TRBV9	CASSPTTTEAFF	TGTGCCAGCAGCCCGACAACTACTGAAGCTTTCTTT